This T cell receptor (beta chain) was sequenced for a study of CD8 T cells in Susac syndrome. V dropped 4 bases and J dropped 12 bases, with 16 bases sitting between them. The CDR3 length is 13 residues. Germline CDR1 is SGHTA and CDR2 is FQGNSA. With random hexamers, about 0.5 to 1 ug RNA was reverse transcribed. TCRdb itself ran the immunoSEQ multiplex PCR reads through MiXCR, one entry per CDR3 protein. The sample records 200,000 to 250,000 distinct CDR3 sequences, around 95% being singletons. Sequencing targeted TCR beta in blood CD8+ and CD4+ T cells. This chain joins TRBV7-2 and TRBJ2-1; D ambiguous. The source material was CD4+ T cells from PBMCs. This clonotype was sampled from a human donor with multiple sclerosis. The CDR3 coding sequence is TGTGCCAGCAGCTGGCACGAGTCATTAGGGCAGTTCTTC. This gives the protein CASSWHESLGQFF.